This is a list of T cell receptor beta chains from one sample in a study. One entry per CDR3 protein results from TCRdb running MiXCR on the 5' RACE reads. The sample consists of about 8,200 distinct CDR3 sequences, approximately 71% of them appearing once. Material: tumor-infiltrating naive CD4+ T cells sorted from the breast tumor. The receptors shown here come from a female donor with breast cancer. The CDR3 runs from the conserved cysteine through the conserved F or W. A D gene is named only where the DNA matches it firmly. Clone size appears in some rows only: once, few, many, or a class for an expanded clone.

abundance: -; j_gene: TRBJ2-5; d_gene: TRBD2; v_gene: TRBV5-1; CDR3aa: CASSQRGGQETQYF; CDR3nt: TGCGCCAGCAGCCAGCGGGGGGGCCAAGAGACCCAGTACTTC
abundance: -; j_gene: TRBJ2-5; d_gene: -; v_gene: TRBV27; CDR3aa: CASTSDRHPKETQYF; CDR3nt: TGTGCCAGCACCTCGGACAGACACCCAAAAGAGACCCAGTACTTC
abundance: medium-sized; j_gene: TRBJ2-7; d_gene: -; v_gene: TRBV4-2; CDR3aa: CASSPSRLLSYEQYF; CDR3nt: TGTGCCAGCAGCCCAAGTCGGCTACTCTCCTACGAGCAGTACTTC
abundance: -; j_gene: TRBJ2-5; d_gene: TRBD1; v_gene: TRBV7-3; CDR3aa: CASDRTGQETQYF; CDR3nt: TGCGCCAGCGACCGGACAGGGCAAGAGACCCAGTACTTC
abundance: -; j_gene: TRBJ1-5; d_gene: -; v_gene: TRBV2; CDR3aa: CASSESRFRGIGNQPQHF; CDR3nt: TGTGCCAGCAGTGAAAGCCGGTTCCGGGGGATAGGCAATCAGCCCCAGCATTTT
abundance: few; j_gene: TRBJ2-1; d_gene: TRBD2; v_gene: TRBV5-1; CDR3aa: CASSSSGTSYNEQFF; CDR3nt: TGCGCCAGCAGCTCAAGCGGGACCTCCTACAATGAGCAGTTCTTC
abundance: -; j_gene: TRBJ2-3; d_gene: TRBD2; v_gene: TRBV20-1; CDR3aa: CSARDGGTSGSGSTDTQYF; CDR3nt: TGCAGTGCTAGAGATGGCGGGACTAGCGGGAGTGGTAGCACAGATACGCAGTATTTT
abundance: -; j_gene: TRBJ2-3; d_gene: -; v_gene: TRBV7-2; CDR3aa: CASSPSLPTQYF; CDR3nt: TGCGCCAGCAGCCCCAGTCTGCCTACGCAGTATTTT
abundance: -; j_gene: TRBJ1-1; d_gene: TRBD1; v_gene: TRBV12-3/TRBV12-4; CDR3aa: CASTPEQGQFTEAFF; CDR3nt: TGTGCCAGCACCCCCGAACAGGGGCAGTTCACTGAAGCTTTCTTT
abundance: -; j_gene: TRBJ2-7; d_gene: -; v_gene: TRBV7-6; CDR3aa: CACSPSFDEQYF; CDR3nt: TGTGCCTGCAGCCCCTCATTTGACGAGCAGTACTTC
abundance: -; j_gene: TRBJ2-1; d_gene: -; v_gene: TRBV12-3/TRBV12-4; CDR3aa: CATQVNNEQFF; CDR3nt: TGTGCCACCCAGGTTAACAATGAGCAGTTCTTC
abundance: medium-sized; j_gene: TRBJ1-1; d_gene: -; v_gene: TRBV12-3/TRBV12-4; CDR3aa: CASSFPGALTEAFF; CDR3nt: TGTGCCAGCAGTTTTCCGGGGGCGCTCACTGAAGCTTTCTTT
abundance: -; j_gene: TRBJ2-5; d_gene: TRBD1; v_gene: TRBV10-3; CDR3aa: CAISGGQGSETQYF; CDR3nt: TGTGCCATCAGTGGGGGACAGGGGAGTGAGACCCAGTACTTC
abundance: -; j_gene: TRBJ2-5; d_gene: -; v_gene: TRBV20-1; CDR3aa: CSARGGVGGQETQYF; CDR3nt: TGCAGTGCTAGAGGAGGAGTTGGGGGCCAAGAGACCCAGTACTTC
abundance: -; j_gene: TRBJ1-1; d_gene: -; v_gene: TRBV29-1; CDR3aa: CSVEGVNTEAFF; CDR3nt: TGCAGCGTTGAGGGGGTGAACACTGAAGCTTTCTTT
abundance: -; j_gene: TRBJ2-6; d_gene: TRBD1; v_gene: TRBV5-1; CDR3aa: CASSIAGQGSSGANVLTF; CDR3nt: TGCGCCAGCAGCATCGCAGGACAGGGAAGCTCTGGGGCCAACGTCCTGACTTTC
abundance: -; j_gene: TRBJ2-1; d_gene: -; v_gene: TRBV9; CDR3aa: CASSVTSSYNEQFF; CDR3nt: TGTGCCAGCAGCGTCACTAGCTCCTACAATGAGCAGTTCTTC
abundance: few; j_gene: TRBJ1-2; d_gene: TRBD1; v_gene: TRBV18; CDR3aa: CASSAGMDRGYGYTF; CDR3nt: TGTGCCAGCTCCGCCGGAATGGACAGGGGGTATGGCTACACCTTC
abundance: -; j_gene: TRBJ1-5; d_gene: -; v_gene: TRBV12-5; CDR3aa: CASGLKNSNQPQHF; CDR3nt: TGTGCTAGTGGTCTAAAGAATAGCAATCAGCCCCAGCATTTT
abundance: -; j_gene: TRBJ2-5; d_gene: -; v_gene: TRBV6-6; CDR3aa: CASRTPRDLAETQYF; CDR3nt: TGTGCCAGCAGAACCCCCCGGGACCTAGCAGAGACCCAGTACTTC
abundance: few; j_gene: TRBJ2-1; d_gene: TRBD2; v_gene: TRBV12-3/TRBV12-4; CDR3aa: CASSHSGTYNEQFF; CDR3nt: TGTGCCAGCAGCCATAGCGGGACTTACAATGAGCAGTTCTTC
abundance: -; j_gene: TRBJ2-2; d_gene: -; v_gene: TRBV7-3; CDR3aa: CASSLSRANTGELFF; CDR3nt: TGTGCCAGCAGCTTAAGCAGGGCGAACACCGGGGAGCTGTTTTTT
abundance: -; j_gene: TRBJ2-1; d_gene: TRBD2; v_gene: TRBV5-1; CDR3aa: CASNLAGDSYNEQFF; CDR3nt: TGCGCCAGCAACCTAGCGGGAGACTCCTACAATGAGCAGTTCTTC
abundance: few; j_gene: TRBJ2-7; d_gene: TRBD1; v_gene: TRBV19; CDR3aa: CASKADRAYEQYF; CDR3nt: TGTGCCAGTAAAGCAGACAGGGCTTACGAGCAGTACTTC
abundance: -; j_gene: TRBJ2-5; d_gene: -; v_gene: TRBV7-8; CDR3aa: CASSLVGTPETQYF; CDR3nt: TGTGCCAGCAGCTTAGTCGGGACCCCAGAGACCCAGTACTTC
abundance: few; j_gene: TRBJ2-1; d_gene: -; v_gene: TRBV11-2; CDR3aa: CASSPTGLYNEQFF; CDR3nt: TGTGCCAGCAGCCCTACCGGACTCTACAATGAGCAGTTCTTC
abundance: few; j_gene: TRBJ1-6; d_gene: -; v_gene: TRBV20-1; CDR3aa: CSAEDGTVPLHF; CDR3nt: TGCAGTGCTGAAGACGGGACCGTACCCCTCCACTTT
abundance: -; j_gene: TRBJ1-1; d_gene: -; v_gene: TRBV9; CDR3aa: CASSVQPGPNTEAFF; CDR3nt: TGTGCCAGCAGCGTACAACCGGGCCCGAACACTGAAGCTTTCTTT
abundance: -; j_gene: TRBJ1-2; d_gene: TRBD1; v_gene: TRBV30; CDR3aa: CAWSRRGQKAYGYTF; CDR3nt: TGTGCCTGGAGTAGAAGGGGACAGAAAGCCTATGGCTACACCTTC
abundance: few; j_gene: TRBJ2-5; d_gene: TRBD2; v_gene: TRBV5-6; CDR3aa: CASSGRATLETQYF; CDR3nt: TGTGCCAGCAGCGGGAGGGCCACGTTGGAGACCCAGTACTTC
abundance: -; j_gene: TRBJ2-7; d_gene: -; v_gene: TRBV12-3/TRBV12-4; CDR3aa: CASSLKGSRNF; CDR3nt: TGTGCCAGCAGCTTAAAGGGGTCGAGGAACTTC
abundance: -; j_gene: TRBJ2-1; d_gene: -; v_gene: TRBV10-3; CDR3aa: CAIRSPGGDEQFF; CDR3nt: TGTGCCATCAGATCCCCCGGGGGAGATGAGCAGTTCTTC
abundance: -; j_gene: TRBJ2-1; d_gene: -; v_gene: TRBV11-3; CDR3aa: CASSLGLRGNEQFF; CDR3nt: TGTGCCAGCAGCTTAGGGTTGAGGGGAAATGAGCAGTTCTTC
abundance: -; j_gene: TRBJ1-2; d_gene: -; v_gene: TRBV6-1; CDR3aa: CASSELFRGDNYGYTF; CDR3nt: TGTGCCAGCAGTGAATTGTTTAGGGGCGACAACTATGGCTACACCTTC
abundance: -; j_gene: TRBJ2-7; d_gene: TRBD1; v_gene: TRBV20-1; CDR3aa: CSARWSQGAGYEQYF; CDR3nt: TGCAGTGCTAGATGGTCGCAGGGGGCAGGCTACGAGCAGTACTTC
abundance: -; j_gene: TRBJ1-5; d_gene: -; v_gene: TRBV6-5; CDR3aa: CASSYSGGPYQPQHF; CDR3nt: TGTGCCAGCAGTTACTCGGGGGGACCGTATCAGCCCCAGCATTTT
abundance: -; j_gene: TRBJ1-2; d_gene: -; v_gene: TRBV6-1; CDR3aa: CARALGLKGYTF; CDR3nt: TGTGCCCGCGCTTTAGGGTTGAAGGGCTACACCTTC
abundance: few; j_gene: TRBJ2-5; d_gene: -; v_gene: TRBV5-5; CDR3aa: CASARGPQETQYF; CDR3nt: TGTGCCAGCGCCAGGGGCCCCCAAGAGACCCAGTACTTC
abundance: -; j_gene: TRBJ2-2; d_gene: -; v_gene: TRBV7-2; CDR3aa: CASNRQSSTGELFF; CDR3nt: TGTGCCAGCAATCGACAGTCGAGCACCGGGGAGCTGTTTTTT
abundance: -; j_gene: TRBJ2-3; d_gene: TRBD2; v_gene: TRBV4-2; CDR3aa: CASSQGSGGATDTQYF; CDR3nt: TGTGCCAGCAGCCAAGGCAGCGGGGGGGCGACAGATACGCAGTATTTT
abundance: -; j_gene: TRBJ2-7; d_gene: TRBD2; v_gene: TRBV5-1; CDR3aa: CASSGGGSPAIDEQYF; CDR3nt: TGCGCCAGCAGCGGAGGCGGGAGTCCAGCCATCGACGAGCAGTACTTC